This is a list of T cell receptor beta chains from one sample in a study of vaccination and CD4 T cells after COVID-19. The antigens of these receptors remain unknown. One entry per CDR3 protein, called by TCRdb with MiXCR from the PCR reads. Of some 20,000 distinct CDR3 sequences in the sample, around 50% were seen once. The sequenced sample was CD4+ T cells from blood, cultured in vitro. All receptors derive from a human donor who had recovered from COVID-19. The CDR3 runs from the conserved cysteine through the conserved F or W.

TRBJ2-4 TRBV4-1 CASSSFWERGTKNIQYF
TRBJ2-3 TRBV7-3 CASSLAGKGDTQYF
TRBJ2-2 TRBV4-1 CASSQTGANTGELFF
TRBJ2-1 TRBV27 CASSLDGGGNDNEQFF
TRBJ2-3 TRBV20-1 CSARDRIVGTDTQYF
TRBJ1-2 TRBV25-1 CASSEYGSGTGNGYTF
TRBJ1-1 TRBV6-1 CASSEVRGSAAFF
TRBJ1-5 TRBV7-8 CASSLDGYQPQHF
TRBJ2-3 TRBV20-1 CSARGGGSTDTQYF
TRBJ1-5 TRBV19 CASSVGPWSGQPQHF
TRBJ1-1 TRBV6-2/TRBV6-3 CASSYERNTEAFF
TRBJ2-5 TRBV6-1 CASSAGGETQYF
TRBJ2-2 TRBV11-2 CASSLTIGPGELFF
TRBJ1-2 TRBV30 CAWSLGVNYGYTF
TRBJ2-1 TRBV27 CASSSPGLGSSEQFF
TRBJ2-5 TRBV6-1 CASSTRETQYF
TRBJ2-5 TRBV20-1 CSAPEGGGQETQYF